This T cell receptor (beta chain) stems from a study of beta chain features in type 1 diabetes (dated by TCRdb to 2016 to 2019). Regarding the complete study: No differences in mean age, gender distribution, total cell number or subset yield were found between patients and healthy donors. A total of 85 million to 140 million sorted cells were examined across all samples, and the number of cells per subset was strongly correlated with RNA yield. The study compared the TCRB repertoires of sorted circulating CD4+ T cell subsets in recently diagnosed type 1 diabetes patients with those in matched healthy donors. Whereas all 30 or so donors provided naive and central memory subsets, regulatory and stem cell-like memory subsets were isolated from just 8 patients and about 8 healthy donors. General conclusions and limits of the study: Naive, central memory and regulatory TCRB repertoires appeared to be more alike among patients than among healthy donors. Because cDNA rather than genomic DNA was sequenced, highly expressing activated cells could have been over-represented, although no difference in activation and CD3 levels was found between groups. Because small numbers of individuals were included in the HLA sub-analyses, any influence of HLA type on TCRB rearrangement was left unresolved. Shorter templates might have been favored by PCR, but patient and control samples were amplified and corrected together, so both groups would have been affected equally by any skew. At VDJ recombination sites, type 1 diabetes patients had fewer insertions and more deleted nucleotides, which implies abnormalities in thymic rearrangement. Type 1 diabetes patients showed a moderate but significant shortening of TCRB CDR3 length in all four CD4+ subsets.

After removal of 5 bases from V and 5 bases from J, the junction retains 10 bases not matched to a gene. The cysteine opens and the phenylalanine closes a CDR3 of 14 amino acids. Of the read, only the CDR3 DNA is kept; its 42 bases are in frame from base 1. The germline V gene (reference sequence) gives CDR1 as GTSNPN and CDR2 as SVGIG. The High Capacity cDNA Reverse Transcription Kit was used to reverse transcribe all of the isolated RNA, meaning that expressed TCRB transcripts were what got sequenced. Deep immunoSEQ sequencing was performed on naive, central memory and regulatory T cell samples, with an average of roughly 3.3 million total reads per sample. After sorted cells were lysed in RLT buffer, RNA was extracted with DNase-treated RNeasy Micro or Mini kits, with the choice depending on cell number. To prevent cross-contamination, each cell subset was processed individually, whereas patient and healthy donor samples were processed jointly. The immunoSEQ multiplex PCR was used to amplify TCRB sequences from cDNA, generating 87-bp fragments that spanned the CDR3 region. Amplicons were sequenced on the Illumina HiSeq platform. Turning to the authors' computational methods: Synthetic template baselines were used to correct PCR bias computationally, reads within Hamming distance 2 were collapsed together, and singletons that could not be merged were discarded. Reads were aligned against IMGT so that V, D and J genes, CDR3 length and insertions or deletions at six rearrangement sites could be assigned. Within each subset, clonotype counts were normalized to the number of sorted cells before true diversity and Gini coefficients were calculated with the tcR R package. The overlap coefficient, calculated on TCRB nucleotide sequences, was used to measure repertoire sharing. The source is immuneACCESS, and TCRdb retained only in-frame sequences with V and J called. Part of the clones is not carried over; for the studies checked, unresolved V genes explain less than half of this, and the remainder is unexplained. V and J calls and clone size are given by that table; D and trimming were obtained from the DNA. This sample lists 150,000 to 200,000 clones; about 13% were detected once. Around 0.63% of the sample lies in the top ten.

From each donor, a single peripheral blood sample of roughly 0.11 L on average was drawn into heparinised tubes. A BD FACSAria II and a panel including CD45RO, CCR7, CD25, CD127, CD95 and CD27 were used to sort naive, central memory, regulatory and stem cell-like memory CD4+ T cells. Purity was above 98% for every sorted population. PBMCs were isolated right away by Lymphoprep density gradient centrifugation and were stained directly, without culture. So that batch effects would be minimized, each experiment stained and sorted samples in pairs, pairing one healthy donor with one patient. A few counts support this clone. The antigen it binds to is not known. Per-base quality was not reported, and no clone a single base away is much larger than it.

The TCR comes from a woman between 18 and 30 years old in good health. The sequencing sample was made of central memory CD4+ T cells from blood. The sequence joins TRBV30 to TRBJ2-3, with TRBD2 matching 7 junction bases. The nucleotide sequence is TGTGCCTGGGCGTCCGGACTAGGTCAAGATACGCAGTATTTT. Its product reads: CAWASGLGQDTQYF.